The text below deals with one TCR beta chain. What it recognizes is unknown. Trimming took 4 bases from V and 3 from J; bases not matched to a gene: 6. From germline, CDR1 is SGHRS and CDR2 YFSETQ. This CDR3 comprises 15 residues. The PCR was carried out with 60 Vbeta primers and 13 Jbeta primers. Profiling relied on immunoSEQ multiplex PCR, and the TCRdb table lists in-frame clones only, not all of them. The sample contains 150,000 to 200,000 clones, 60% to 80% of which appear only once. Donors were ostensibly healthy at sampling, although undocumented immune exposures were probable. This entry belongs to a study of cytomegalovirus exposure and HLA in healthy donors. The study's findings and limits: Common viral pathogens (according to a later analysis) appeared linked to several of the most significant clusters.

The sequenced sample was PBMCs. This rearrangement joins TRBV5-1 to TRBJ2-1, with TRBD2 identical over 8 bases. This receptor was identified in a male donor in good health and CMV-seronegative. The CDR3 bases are TGCGCCAGCAGCCAGAGCGGGGGTGTCTACAATGAGCAGTTCTTC. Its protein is CASSQSGGVYNEQFF.